Given below is one T cell receptor beta chain in context. This sample was taken from a study of blood T cell repertoires in COVID-19. The study drew participants aged about 18 to 89 years from fewer than 30 US areas. Sequencing used immunoSEQ multiplex PCR; TCRdb keeps in-frame clones, though not all of them. This table holds around 250,000 clones, about nine tenths found once. V lost 10 bases, J lost 6 bases, and 7 bases stayed unmatched. The CDR3 totals 13 residues. Germline CDR1 ENHRY, CDR2 SYGVKD. J is TRBJ2-3 and V is TRBV10-3; 10 nucleotides align to TRBD2. The receptor was derived from a man between 18 and 29 years old who had recovered from COVID-19. The material sequenced was PBMCs or T cells enriched from blood (not recorded which). The CDR3 region is CATRTSGGDTQYF. The DNA for the CDR3 is TGTGCCACCAGGACTAGCGGTGGGGATACGCAGTATTTT.